Listed below are T cell receptor beta chains from one sample, sequenced in a study of T cell clones after liver transplantation. Clones were sequenced by immunoSEQ multiplex PCR, and TCRdb holds only the in-frame ones, with some missing. The sample lists around 60,000 clones; about two thirds were seen once. Sequenced here: CD4+ T cells from blood, sampled before liver transplant. These receptors were collected from a human donor who received a liver transplant. The CDR3 runs from the conserved cysteine through the conserved F or W. Each record gives: V gene, J gene, CDR3 length, D gene, clone size, CDR3 DNA, CDR3 protein. D genes are given only for firm matches. Part of the rows lack a size; the others show once, few, many or a class for expanded clones.

TRBV2	TRBJ2-1	14	NA	few	TGTGCCAGCAGTGAGGCTAGACAGCTCAATGAGCAGTTCTTC	CASSEARQLNEQFF
TRBV5-1	TRBJ1-1	14	NA	NA	TGCGCCAGCAGCTTGACTACAGGGTCTACTGAAGCTTTCTTT	CASSLTTGSTEAFF
TRBV6-5	TRBJ2-1	13	NA	NA	TGTGCCAGCAGTCATCGGCGGGGTGGTGAGCAGTTCTTC	CASSHRRGGEQFF
TRBV4-2	TRBJ2-1	17	TRBD2	NA	TGTGCCAGCAGCCAAGATGGAACGGGGGGGCCAATGGATGAGCAGTTCTTC	CASSQDGTGGPMDEQFF
TRBV6-1	TRBJ2-7	15	TRBD1	few	TGTGCCAGCAGTGTGACCCGGGACAGGGGCTACGAGCAGTACTTC	CASSVTRDRGYEQYF
TRBV19	TRBJ2-7	16	TRBD1	NA	TGTGCCAGTAGTGCCACCGCCGGGACAGGGACCTACGAGCAGTACTTC	CASSATAGTGTYEQYF
TRBV28	TRBJ1-1	15	NA	NA	TGTGCCAGCAGCCCGATGATAACAGCCGACACTGAAGCTTTCTTT	CASSPMITADTEAFF
TRBV10-3	TRBJ2-7	15	TRBD1	NA	TGTGCCATCAGTGAAGGGGGACAGGGAACCTACGAGCAGTACTTC	CAISEGGQGTYEQYF
TRBV29-1	TRBJ2-7	11	NA	few	TGCAGCGTTGACGACTTCAAGGAGCAGTACTTC	CSVDDFKEQYF
TRBV15	TRBJ2-3	15	TRBD2	NA	TGTGCCACCAGCAGAGAGAGCGGGGGGGTAGATACGCAGTATTTT	CATSRESGGVDTQYF
TRBV7-2	TRBJ2-3	14	TRBD1	NA	TGTGCCAGCAGCTTAGTACAGGGGACAGATACGCAGTATTTT	CASSLVQGTDTQYF
TRBV10-3	TRBJ2-7	14	NA	once	TGTGCCATCAGTGACTTGACAGGGAGGCACGAGCAGTACTTC	CAISDLTGRHEQYF
TRBV19	TRBJ1-6	14	NA	few	TGTGCCAGTAGTATGGGGACAATCAATTCACCCCTCCACTTT	CASSMGTINSPLHF
TRBV11-2	TRBJ2-7	14	NA	NA	TGTGCCAGCAGCTCCGGGGTAAGCTCCTACGAGCAGTACTTC	CASSSGVSSYEQYF
TRBV2	TRBJ1-4	15	NA	NA	TGTGCCAGCAGTGATGGTGGACACCTTAATGAAAAACTGTTTTTT	CASSDGGHLNEKLFF
TRBV30	TRBJ1-2	13	NA	NA	TGTGCCTGGAGTCGGGGGGCAAACTATGGCTACACCTTC	CAWSRGANYGYTF
TRBV5-5	TRBJ1-5	15	TRBD1	NA	TGTGCCAGCAGCTTGATTGGACAGGGTAATCAGCCCCAGCATTTT	CASSLIGQGNQPQHF